The 21 T cell receptor beta chains below were found in one sample sequenced in a study of cytomegalovirus exposure and HLA in healthy donors. The PCR contained 60 Vbeta and 13 Jbeta primers. Sequenced by immunoSEQ multiplex PCR; TCRdb stores in-frame clones only, minus some. Of approximately 160,000 clones listed, around 72% are singletons. The specimen sequenced was PBMCs. These receptors were obtained from a man aged 45-65 years in good health and CMV-seronegative.

The chain couples TRBV4-3 to TRBJ1-2; 7 bases match TRBD1. CDR3 length: 16 amino acids. Germline CDR1 and CDR2: LGHNA and YSLEER. Trimming cost V 0 bases and J 6 bases; bases outside gene matches: 10. The CDR3 nucleotides read TGCGCCAGCAGCCAAGAGTCGGCAGGGGGACATGATGGCTACACCTTC. Translation: CASSQESAGGHDGYTF.

This clone was counted only a few times. The chain uses TRBV4-1 and TRBJ2-4, with TRBD1 identical over 8 bases. CDR1 is MGHRA, CDR2 YSYEKL, per germline. This CDR3 is 16 amino acids long. The junction had 5 bases not matched to a gene; V was cut back by 0 bases and J by 4 bases. CDR3 in amino acids: CASSQETRTGKNIQYF. The DNA of the CDR3 is TGCGCCAGCAGCCAAGAAACCCGGACAGGGAAAAACATTCAGTACTTC.

CDR3 residues: CASSLATLLTGELFF. In nucleotides, the CDR3 is TGTGCCAGCAGCTTAGCTACACTACTCACCGGGGAGCTGTTTTTT. The chain is built from TRBV7-2 and TRBJ2-2; D is ambiguous. The CDR3 length is 15 residues. Germline V CDR1 and CDR2: SGHTA, FQGNSA. Trimming took off 0 bases at V and 4 bases at J, with 9 bases between the two ends. Complete variable domain (other parts from reference TRBV7-2 and TRBJ2-2): GAGVSQSPSNKVTEKGKDVELRCDPISGHTALYWYRQSLGQGLEFLIYFQGNSAPDKSGLPSDRFSAERTGGSVSTLTIQRTQQEDSAVYLCASSLATLLTGELFFGEGSRLTVL.

The V gene is TRBV7-3, the J gene TRBJ2-1, with 10 bases matching TRBD1. V lost 3 bases to trimming and J lost 8 bases; unmatched junction nucleotides: 4. Germline-derived CDR1 and CDR2 are SGHTA and FQGTGA. The CDR3 sequence is 14 residues long. The CDR3 bases are TGTGCCAGCAGCTTGACAGGGGGCCGAGATGAGCAGTTCTTC. This gives the protein CASSLTGGRDEQFF.

This clone was picked up a small number of times. The V and J genes are TRBV7-2 and TRBJ2-2; TRBD1 matches at 8 bases. The CDR3 spans 15 residues. Germline V gene data show CDR1 as SGHTA and CDR2 as FQGNSA. V lost 6 bases to trimming and J lost 2 bases; unmatched junction nucleotides: 5. The CDR3 is CASSLGQANTGELFF. CDR3 DNA sequence: TGTGCCAGCAGTTTGGGACAGGCTAACACCGGGGAGCTGTTTTTT.

This chain connects TRBV5-1 to TRBJ1-6, with a possible D match to TRBD1 (6 bases). Germline assignment: CDR1 SGHRS and CDR2 YFSETQ. Between the trimmed V and J ends, which lost 0 bases and 10 bases, there was a span of 14 bases. The CDR3 has 15 residues. The CDR3 spells CASSLDRAQRSPLHF. Written as DNA, the CDR3 is TGCGCCAGCAGCTTGGACAGGGCTCAGCGATCACCCCTCCACTTT.

The chain recombines TRBV5-6 with TRBJ2-7, with 8 bases fitting TRBD1. The CDR3 sequence is 15 residues long. The germline CDR1 and CDR2 sequences are SGHDT and YYEEEE. V dropped 4 bases and J dropped 3; count of bases not matched to a gene: 9. CDR3 DNA sequence: TGTGCCAGCAGCGGCTCGACAGGGGTGAGCTACGAGCAGTACTTC. Translating it yields CASSGSTGVSYEQYF.

The rearrangement joins TRBV19 to TRBJ2-5; D gene uncertain. Germline V gene data show CDR1 as LNHDA and CDR2 as SQIVND (reference sequence). The length of the CDR3 is 14 residues. V was shortened by 3 bases and J by 5 bases, with 13 bases between the two germline ends. The CDR3 sequence is CASSMSLSRETQYF. In DNA, the CDR3 is TGTGCCAGTAGTATGTCGCTGTCGAGGGAGACCCAGTACTTC.

The chain links TRBV27 to TRBJ1-1, with 9 bases aligning to TRBD1. The CDR3 sequence is 17 residues long. J lost 1 base, V lost 6 bases, and 12 bases had no gene match. Per germline, CDR1 MNHEY and CDR2 SMNVEV (reference sequence). CDR3 residues: CASRRLDGTGTNTEAFF. The DNA for the CDR3 is TGTGCCAGCAGACGCCTCGACGGGACAGGGACGAACACTGAAGCTTTCTTT.

The chain links TRBV18 to TRBJ1-5; D is perhaps TRBD1 (6 bases). V was trimmed by 6 bases and J by 0 bases, leaving 12 bases between them. CDR1 and CDR2 from the germline V gene are KGHSH and LQKENI. The CDR3 covers 15 residues. The CDR3 protein is CASSKGQDSNQPQHF. The DNA of the CDR3 is TGTGCCAGCTCTAAGGGACAAGATAGCAATCAGCCCCAGCATTTT.

The CDR3 sequence is CASGKDSANTGELFF. The CDR3 nucleotides read TGCGCCAGCGGGAAGGACAGCGCGAACACCGGGGAGCTGTTTTTT. The V gene is TRBV4-3, the J gene TRBJ2-2; the D gene is possibly TRBD1 (6 bases). Trimming left V 8 bases short and J 0 bases short, with 13 bases between. This CDR3 is built from 15 residues. Germline CDR1 reads LGHNA; CDR2 reads YSLEER.

The CDR3 coding sequence is TGTGCCAGCAGTGAAAGGGACAGATATGAAAAACTGTTTTTT. This encodes CASSERDRYEKLFF. This chain links TRBV28 with TRBJ1-4, with 7 bases lining up with TRBD1. This CDR3 comprises 14 residues. V was clipped by 5 bases and J by 6 bases; unmatched bases: 6. Germline CDR1 and CDR2: MDHEN and SYDVKM.

The rearrangement joins TRBV7-9 to TRBJ1-1; D perhaps matches TRBD1 (5 bases). Per germline, CDR1 SEHNR and CDR2 FQNEAQ (reference sequence). V lost 5 bases, J lost 4 bases, and 11 bases lay in between. The CDR3 has 13 amino acids. CDR3 sequence: CASSRGVGTEAFF. The CDR3 region has the DNA TGTGCCAGCAGCCGGGGGGTGGGCACTGAAGCTTTCTTT.

This clone was recorded only once. This chain connects TRBV29-1 to TRBJ2-1; perhaps TRBD2 as D (6 bases). The CDR3 runs 16 residues. V was clipped by 6 bases and J by 0 bases, with 18 bases between them. In germline, CDR1 is SQVTM, CDR2 ANQGSEA. The DNA of the CDR3 is TGCAGCGTCCACCTCTTGGGACTTAGCTCCTACAATGAGCAGTTCTTC. Translating gives CSVHLLGLSSYNEQFF.

The chain is built from TRBV5-1 and TRBJ2-5; D uncertain. This CDR3 has 13 amino acids. Germline V gene lookup returns CDR1 SGHRS and CDR2 YFSETQ. Trimming cost V 0 bases and J 4 bases, with 7 bases left between them. The DNA of the CDR3 is TGCGCCAGCAGCTTGGGCCCTAGAGAGACCCAGTACTTC. It yields the protein CASSLGPRETQYF.

The chain has TRBV7-9 and TRBJ1-1; 10 bases are a match to TRBD1. The CDR3 is 15 amino acids. V trimming: 7 bases; J trimming: 4 bases; junction bases outside the gene matches: 9. Germline V lookup: CDR1 SEHNR, CDR2 FQNEAQ (reference sequence). As DNA, the CDR3 is TGTGCCAGCATCCGGACAGGGGGATTGGGCACTGAAGCTTTCTTT. It translates to CASIRTGGLGTEAFF.

The rearrangement links TRBV10-3 to TRBJ2-3; D not certain. V was trimmed by 11 bases and J by 0 bases, leaving 15 bases between them. Germline V lookup: CDR1 ENHRY, CDR2 SYGVKD. The CDR3 is 14 residues long. The CDR3 DNA reads as TGTGCCGTGCTTGCAAGCCCCAGCACAGATACGCAGTATTTT. It is translated as CAVLASPSTDTQYF.

The rearrangement joins TRBV19 to TRBJ2-4; TRBD2 might be the D (6 bases). This CDR3 spans 14 amino acids. The V end was cut by 0 bases, the J end by 3 bases, with 6 bases between. Germline V gives CDR1 LNHDA, CDR2 SQIVND (reference sequence). The CDR3 region is CASSIEGGKNIQYF. CDR3 coding DNA: TGTGCCAGTAGTATAGAGGGGGGCAAAAACATTCAGTACTTC.

V and J are TRBV19 and TRBJ1-3; D gene ambiguous. Germline CDR1 and CDR2: LNHDA and SQIVND (reference sequence). This CDR3 region has 16 residues. V was shortened by 2 bases and J by 0 bases, with 11 bases between the two germline ends. This CDR3 is CASSILWALSGNTIYF. In DNA, the CDR3 is TGTGCCAGTAGTATACTGTGGGCGCTCTCTGGAAACACCATATATTTT.

The J gene is TRBJ2-1, the V gene TRBV9; 7 nucleotides line up with TRBD1. Trimming removed 4 bases from V and 4 bases from J; junction bases left unmatched: 14. There are 17 residues in the CDR3. Germline V gene data show CDR1 as SGDLS and CDR2 as YYNGEE. The CDR3 loop is CASSPRDSRPPYNEQFF. CDR3 in DNA: TGTGCCAGCAGCCCCCGGGACAGCCGTCCCCCTTACAATGAGCAGTTCTTC.

The chain employs TRBV29-1 and TRBJ2-2; D is possibly TRBD2 (6 bases). CDR1 and CDR2 from the germline V gene are SQVTM and ANQGSEA. The CDR3 contains 15 residues. Trimming removed 6 bases from V and 0 bases from J, with 14 bases in between. CDR3 bases: TGCAGCGTGAGGACCGGGACTGCGAACACCGGGGAGCTGTTTTTT. It encodes CSVRTGTANTGELFF.